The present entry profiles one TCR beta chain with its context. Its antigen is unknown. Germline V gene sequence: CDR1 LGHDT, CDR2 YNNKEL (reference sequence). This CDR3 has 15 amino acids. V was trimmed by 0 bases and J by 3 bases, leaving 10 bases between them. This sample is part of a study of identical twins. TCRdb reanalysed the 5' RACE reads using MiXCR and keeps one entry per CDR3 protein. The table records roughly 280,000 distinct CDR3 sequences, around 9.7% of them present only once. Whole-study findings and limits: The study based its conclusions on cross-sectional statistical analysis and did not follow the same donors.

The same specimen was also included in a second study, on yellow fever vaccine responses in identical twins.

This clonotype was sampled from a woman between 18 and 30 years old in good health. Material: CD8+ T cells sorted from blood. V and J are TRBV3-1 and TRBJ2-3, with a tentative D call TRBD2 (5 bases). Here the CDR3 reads CASSQELLVTDTQYF. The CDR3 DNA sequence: TGTGCCAGCAGCCAAGAGCTACTAGTAACAGATACGCAGTATTTT.